The entry below gives a single TCR beta chain sequence along with its context. The target antigen is unknown. Assay used: immunoSEQ multiplex PCR; TCRdb lists only in-frame clones, some missing. The sample carries under 1,900,000 clones, 98% recorded once. The CDR3 spans 18 residues. The V and J ends lost 1 base and 7 bases, in that order; junction bases with no gene match: 7. From germline, CDR1 is LNHDA and CDR2 SQIVND (reference sequence). The data derive from a study of shared clonotypes between healthy human individuals. General study points: Donor scarcity curtailed the genetic and exposure-history diversity represented herein. Among donors, the sharing of clonotypes was expected to be influenced by sequencing depth. Across subsets, estimated richness was generally greater for naive than for memory populations.

The TCR comes from a man younger than 40 in good health. Material for sequencing was naive CD4+ T cells sorted from blood. Subset indicated: CD45RA+ positively selected. This chain links TRBV19 with TRBJ2-2; TRBD2 aligns across 15 bases. CDR3 loop: CASSIARTSGRASGELFF. CDR3 DNA sequence: TGTGCCAGTAGTATAGCGAGGACTAGCGGGAGGGCGAGCGGGGAGCTGTTTTTT.